The clone carrying this T cell receptor beta chain showed up just a few times. The data were taken from a study of human T cells and chemical hapten exposure. As for the study in general: Slight differences in pooled library volume were the main source of varying TCR yields across samples.

Time point of the sample: healthy volunteer bleed at 2 weeks. From whole blood left unfractionated, total RNA was extracted. Via MiXCR, TCRdb re-called the RACE reads, giving one row per CDR3 protein. Of 130,000 or so distinct CDR3 sequences listed, approximately 9% are singletons. The origin of this receptor is a male donor in good health. Some clones in this sample may be carry-over from other donors' samples. Sequenced material: whole blood.

The CDR3 bases are TGTGCCAGCAGCGCATTCCACCTAGCGGGGGGGGCCTACGAGCAGTACTTC. This gives the protein CASSAFHLAGGAYEQYF. The chain couples TRBV7-2 to TRBJ2-7; TRBD2 matches 12 bases. CDR1 is SGHTA, CDR2 FQGNSA, per germline. This CDR3 spans 17 amino acids. Trimming removed 5 bases from V and 2 bases from J; junction bases left unmatched: 10.